This T cell receptor beta chain appears in the sequencing data of a study of blood T cell repertoires in COVID-19. Study background: Acute-phase and convalescent COVID-19 samples originated in the United States, Italy and Spain. PBMCs, B-cell-depleted T cells, or T cells were the source of the cDNA or gDNA that made up the material.

In the study's own analysis: Using reference gene primer amplification, nucleated cell counts were estimated. Clones were sequenced by immunoSEQ multiplex PCR, and TCRdb holds only the in-frame ones, with some missing. That table is the source of V, J and clone size, and D and trimming were worked out from the DNA. The data show roughly 100,000 clones, almost 85% seen once. Losses at the gene ends were 1 base for V and 5 bases for J; bases not matched to a gene: 6. The CDR3 is 15 amino acids. Germline loops: CDR1 SGHDT, CDR2 YYEEEE. This clone was recorded a few times. This chain links TRBV5-6 with TRBJ1-5; 7 bases match TRBD1. Specimen: peripheral blood. This receptor was taken from a man aged 70-80 years with acute or convalescent COVID-19. CDR3 coding DNA: TGTGCCAGCAGCTTGTTCGGCAGGGGGGATCAGCCCCAGCATTTT. Its translation is CASSLFGRGDQPQHF.